The clone carrying this T cell receptor beta chain was counted ten times or more. Its matching antigen is unknown. Time point meaning: persistent/refractory GD, antithyroid drugs over 5 years with positive TRAb. Preparation of the TCR library used RNA extracted from PBMCs. The data were obtained in a study of regulatory T cells in long-lasting Graves disease. The study, taken as a whole, reports: Under persistent disease, TRBV28, TRBJ1-2 and TRBJ2-5 were used preferentially.

CDR1 is GTSNPN, CDR2 SVGIG, per germline (reference sequence). V lost 5 bases, J lost 7 bases, and 20 bases lay in between. The CDR3 runs to 14 residues. Construction of the TCR beta libraries employed iRepertoire HTBI primers in conjunction with Arm-PCR of CDR3 regions. TCRdb called the multiplex PCR reads again in MiXCR, with one record for every CDR3 protein. This sample yields about 470,000 distinct CDR3 sequences, of which 20% to 25% are seen a single time; less than 9% belongs to the top ten. The gene calls are TRBV30 and TRBJ2-5, with D possibly TRBD1 on 6 matching bases. Sequencing was performed on peripheral blood mononuclear cells (PBMCs), taken when the disease was refractory, from a patient treated with antithyroid drugs. The clonotype was recovered from a female donor with Graves disease. This CDR3 is CAWQTGNLRGTQYF. CDR3 in DNA: TGTGCCTGGCAAACAGGGAACCTCAGGGGGACCCAGTACTTC.